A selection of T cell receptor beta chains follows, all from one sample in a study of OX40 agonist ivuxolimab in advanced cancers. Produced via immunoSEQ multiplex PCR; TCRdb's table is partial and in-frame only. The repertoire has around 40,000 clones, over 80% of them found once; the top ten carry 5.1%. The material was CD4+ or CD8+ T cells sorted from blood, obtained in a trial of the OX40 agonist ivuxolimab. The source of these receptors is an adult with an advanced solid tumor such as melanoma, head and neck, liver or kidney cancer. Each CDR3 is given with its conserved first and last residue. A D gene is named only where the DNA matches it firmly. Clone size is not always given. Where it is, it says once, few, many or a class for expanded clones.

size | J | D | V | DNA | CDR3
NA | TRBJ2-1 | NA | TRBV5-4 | TGTGCCAGCAGCTTGTCCAGCCACAATGAGCAGTTCTTC | CASSLSSHNEQFF
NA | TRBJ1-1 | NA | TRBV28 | TGTGCCAGCAGCCGGGCAACGGGGGTGAACACTGAAGCTTTCTTT | CASSRATGVNTEAFF
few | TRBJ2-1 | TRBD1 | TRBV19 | TGTGCCAGTAGTGAGACAGGGGACTCCTACAATGAGCAGTTCTTC | CASSETGDSYNEQFF
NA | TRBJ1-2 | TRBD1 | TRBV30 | TGTGCCTCAAGAATCGGACAGGGGAAGAACTATGGCTACACCTTC | CASRIGQGKNYGYTF
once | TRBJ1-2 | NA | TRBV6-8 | TGTGCCAGCAGCTCTAGAAAGACCTATGGCTACACCTTC | CASSSRKTYGYTF
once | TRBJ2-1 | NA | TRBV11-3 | TGTGCCAGCAGCTTAGCGGGAGCCTACAATGAGCAGTTCTTC | CASSLAGAYNEQFF
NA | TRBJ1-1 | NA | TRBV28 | TGTGCCAGCAGTTTATGGGATGAAGCTTTCTTT | CASSLWDEAFF
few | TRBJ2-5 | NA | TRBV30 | TGTGCCCTGACTTCGTGGAACCAAGAGACCCAGTACTTC | CALTSWNQETQYF
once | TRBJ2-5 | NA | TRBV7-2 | TGTGCCAGCAGCCCGATTGGAGGAGTGGGGAAGACCCAGTACTTC | CASSPIGGVGKTQYF
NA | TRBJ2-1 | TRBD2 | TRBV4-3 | TGCGCCAGCAGCCAGGCCACCGGGACTAGCGGGAGGGCCCGAAATGAGCAGTTCTTC | CASSQATGTSGRARNEQFF
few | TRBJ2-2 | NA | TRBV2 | TGTGCCAGCTCACGAGAGAACACCGGGGAGCTGTTTTTT | CASSRENTGELFF
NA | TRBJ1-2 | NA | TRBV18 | TGTGCCAGCTCACAAAATCCCGACGGACTCCCCGGAGGAGGCTACACCTTC | CASSQNPDGLPGGGYTF
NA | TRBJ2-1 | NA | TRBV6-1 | TGTGCCAGCAGTGAAGACGGGATCTCCTACAATGAGCAGTTCTTC | CASSEDGISYNEQFF
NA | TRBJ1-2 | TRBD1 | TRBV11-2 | TGTGCCAGCAGCCCCCATCGGACAGGGGGAACTGGCTACACCTTC | CASSPHRTGGTGYTF
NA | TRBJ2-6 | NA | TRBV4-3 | TGCGCCAGCAGCCAAGTAGTAAAGGGGGCTGGGGCCAACGTCCTGACTTTC | CASSQVVKGAGANVLTF
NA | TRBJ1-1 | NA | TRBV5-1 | TGCGCCAGCAGCGTCAGGTCCATGGGGTCTGAAGCTTTCTTT | CASSVRSMGSEAFF
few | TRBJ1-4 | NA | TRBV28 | TGTGCCAGCAGCGCAGATGAAAAACTGTTTTTT | CASSADEKLFF
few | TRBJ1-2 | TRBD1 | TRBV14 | TGTGCCAGCAGCCAACGGAGGGGGCGAAGTAACCCTCTTAACTATGGCTACACCTTC | CASSQRRGRSNPLNYGYTF
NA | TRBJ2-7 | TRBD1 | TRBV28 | TGTGCCAGCAGTCCCAATACAGGGGGCTACGAGCAGTACTTC | CASSPNTGGYEQYF
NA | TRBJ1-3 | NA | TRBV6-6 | TGTGCCAGCAGTCGGACCTACACAGAAGGGAACACCATATATTTT | CASSRTYTEGNTIYF
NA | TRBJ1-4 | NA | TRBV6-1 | TGTGCCAGCACGTCGGACAGATCAAATGAAAAACTGTTTTTT | CASTSDRSNEKLFF
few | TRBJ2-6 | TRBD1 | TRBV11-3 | TGTGCCACTGGGTCGGGACAGGGGACTGGGGCCAACGTCCTGACTTTC | CATGSGQGTGANVLTF
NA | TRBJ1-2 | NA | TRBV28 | TGTGCCAGCCTTGGGAATGACGGTTTCAACTATGGCTACACCTTC | CASLGNDGFNYGYTF
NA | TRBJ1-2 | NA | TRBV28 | TGTGCCAGCAGTCCCCGCCCTGTCTCGGGTGGGACCTTC | CASSPRPVSGGTF
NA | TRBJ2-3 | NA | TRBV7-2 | TGTGCCAGCAGCTTATTTAGGAGGGAGGATACGCAGTATTTT | CASSLFRREDTQYF
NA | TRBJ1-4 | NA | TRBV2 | TGTGCCAGCAAATGGGGCGGTGAAAAACTGTTTTTT | CASKWGGEKLFF
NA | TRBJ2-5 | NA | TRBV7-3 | TGTGCCAGCAGCCCCCAACCGGGACCCCAAGAGACCCAGTACTTC | CASSPQPGPQETQYF
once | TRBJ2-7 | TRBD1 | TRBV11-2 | TGTGCCAGCAGCTTCGGGACAGGGGAGTACGAGCAGTACTTC | CASSFGTGEYEQYF
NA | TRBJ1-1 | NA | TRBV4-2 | TGTGCCAGCAGCCAAGATCCTTCCTCCGAAGAAGCTTTCTTT | CASSQDPSSEEAFF
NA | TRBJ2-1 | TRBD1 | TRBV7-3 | TGTGCCAGCAGCTCCCGAGGGGGCGCTGAGCAGTTCTTC | CASSSRGGAEQFF
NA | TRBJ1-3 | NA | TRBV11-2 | TGTGCCAGCACCCCGCTCCGGGGGCGCAATGGAAACACCATATATTTT | CASTPLRGRNGNTIYF
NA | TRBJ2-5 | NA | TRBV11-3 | TGTGCCAGCGGAAAAGAGACCCAGTACTTC | CASGKETQYF
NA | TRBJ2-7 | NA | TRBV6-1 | TGTGCCAGCTCTCGGGACCGCGGATCCTACGAGCAGTACTTC | CASSRDRGSYEQYF
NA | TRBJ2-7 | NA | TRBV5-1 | TGCGCCAGCAGCTTGGGAGGGACCGCAATTACCTACGAGCAGTACTTC | CASSLGGTAITYEQYF
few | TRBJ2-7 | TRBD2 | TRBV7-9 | TGTGCCAGCAGCCCCTGGGATAGCGGGAGCTGGTACTTC | CASSPWDSGSWYF
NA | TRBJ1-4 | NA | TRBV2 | TGTGCCAGCAGGAGGAGGTTTGCAACTAATGAAAAACTGTTTTTT | CASRRRFATNEKLFF
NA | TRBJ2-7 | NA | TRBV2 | TGTGCCAGCGTCAAAGTGGAGCAGTACTTC | CASVKVEQYF
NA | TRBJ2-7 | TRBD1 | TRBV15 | TGTGCCACCAGCAGATTTGGACAGGGCTACGAGCAGTACTTC | CATSRFGQGYEQYF
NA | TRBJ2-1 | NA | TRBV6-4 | TGTGCCAGCAGTGACTCGTCTATAGCGAGAAAGCAGTTCTTC | CASSDSSIARKQFF
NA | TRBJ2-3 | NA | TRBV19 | TGTGCCAGTAGACAGGGTTGGGGAGATACGCAGTATTTT | CASRQGWGDTQYF
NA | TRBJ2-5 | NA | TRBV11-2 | TGTGCCAGCAGCTTAGAGGGGGCGGGAGAGCAGTACTTC | CASSLEGAGEQYF
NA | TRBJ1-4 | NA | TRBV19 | TGTGCCAGTAGTATAGGCGACGGGACTAATGAAAAACTGTTTTTT | CASSIGDGTNEKLFF
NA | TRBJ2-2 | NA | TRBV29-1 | TGCAGCGTTGATAGTGCGATCCACACCGGGGAGCTGTTTTTT | CSVDSAIHTGELFF
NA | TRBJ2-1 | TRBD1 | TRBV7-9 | TGTGCCAGCAGCAAAAGCGTCGGACAGGGGGTCAATGAGCAGTTCTTC | CASSKSVGQGVNEQFF
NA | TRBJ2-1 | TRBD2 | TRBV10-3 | TGTGCCATCAGTGCGGGGGGATCCTACAATGAGCAGTTCTTC | CAISAGGSYNEQFF
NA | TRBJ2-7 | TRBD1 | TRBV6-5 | TGTGCCAGCAGTCCAGACAGGGGATACGAGCAGTACTTC | CASSPDRGYEQYF
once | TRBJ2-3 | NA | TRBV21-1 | TGTGCCAGCGCCGGAAAGGATACGCAGTATTTT | CASAGKDTQYF
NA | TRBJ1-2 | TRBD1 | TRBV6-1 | TGTGCCAGCAGTGAAAACAGGGGGCGTGGGGGCTACACCTTC | CASSENRGRGGYTF